The 21 T cell receptor beta chains below were found in one sample sequenced in a study of shared clonotypes between healthy human individuals. Here immunoSEQ multiplex PCR was the method, and the copy in TCRdb shows in-frame clones only, minus some. Of 1.4 million to 1.5 million clones in the sample, approximately 96% were seen once. The sequencing sample was made of naive CD4+ T cells sorted from blood. Subset described: CD45RA+ positively selected. The receptors derive from a man younger than 40 in good health.

Here the CDR3 reads CASSRAGGAYEQYF. The CDR3 DNA reads as TGTGCCAGCAGCAGAGCGGGAGGGGCCTACGAGCAGTACTTC. V is TRBV9 and J is TRBJ2-7, with 10 bases matching TRBD2. Germline V gives CDR1 SGDLS, CDR2 YYNGEE. The CDR3 consists of 14 residues. The V segment lost 4 bases and the J segment 2 bases; nucleotides outside the gene matches: 3. Filled out from reference TRBV9 and TRBJ2-7, the complete variable domain reads DSGVTQTPKHLITATGQRVTLRCSPRSGDLSVYWYQQSLDQGLQFLIQYYNGEERAKGNILERFSAQQFPDLHSELNLSSLELGDSALYFCASSRAGGAYEQYFGPGTRLTVT.

The chain carries TRBV4-1 and TRBJ1-1, with 7 bases lining up with TRBD1. V was clipped by 1 base and J by 1 base; unmatched bases: 6. CDR1 is MGHRA, CDR2 YSYEKL, per germline. The CDR3 covers 16 residues. CDR3 DNA sequence: TGCGCCAGCAGCCAAGCGACAGGGCCCCGGAACACTGAAGCTTTCTTT. Translation: CASSQATGPRNTEAFF.

J is TRBJ2-5 and V is TRBV19; the D call may be TRBD1 or TRBD2 (5 bases each). Trimming stripped 4 bases from V and 4 bases from J, with 13 bases between. Germline lookup yields CDR1 LNHDA and CDR2 SQIVND (reference sequence). This CDR3 is built from 14 residues. The CDR3 spells CASSKSGRPETQYF. In DNA, the CDR3 is TGTGCCAGTAGTAAGTCGGGGCGCCCAGAGACCCAGTACTTC. Filled out from reference TRBV19 and TRBJ2-5, the complete variable domain reads DGGITQSPKYLFRKEGQNVTLSCEQNLNHDAMYWYRQDPGQGLRLIYYSQIVNDFQKGDIAEGYSVSREKKESFPLTVTSAQKNPTAFYLCASSKSGRPETQYFGPGTRLLVL.

The chain carries TRBV18 and TRBJ2-5; 10 bases are a match to TRBD2. With 3 bases clipped from V and 4 bases from J, the junction kept 8 bases outside the gene matches. This CDR3 has 16 residues. Germline CDR1 is KGHSH and CDR2 is LQKENI. CDR3 sequence: CASSPGASGRRETQYF. CDR3 DNA: TGTGCCAGCTCACCCGGGGCTAGCGGGAGACGAGAGACCCAGTACTTC.

The chain carries TRBV28 and TRBJ2-2, with unresolved D. The germline CDR1 and CDR2 sequences are MDHEN and SYDVKM. Trimming took off 7 bases at V and 6 bases at J, with 18 bases between the two ends. The CDR3 totals 15 residues. In nucleotides, the CDR3 is TGTGCCAGCATCAAGACCGAAAGACAACCCGGGGAGCTGTTTTTT. It codes for CASIKTERQPGELFF.

This chain's CDR3 is CASSSRGDNTEAFF. The CDR3 DNA sequence: TGCGCCAGCAGCTCACGGGGAGATAACACTGAAGCTTTCTTT. The chain employs TRBV5-1 and TRBJ1-1; D uncertain. From germline, CDR1 is SGHRS and CDR2 YFSETQ. Trimming took 3 bases from V and 2 from J, leaving 11 bases between them. The CDR3 contains 14 residues.

The V gene is TRBV28, the J gene TRBJ2-7; tentatively, D is TRBD1 (7 bases). There are 17 residues in the CDR3. The V gene's germline CDR1 is MDHEN and CDR2 SYDVKM. With 2 bases removed from V and 0 bases from J, the gap between germline ends came to 17 bases. The CDR3 DNA reads as TGTGCCAGCAGTTTACCCGTGTCAGGGGGGAGCTCCTACGAGCAGTACTTC. It codes for CASSLPVSGGSSYEQYF.

This chain connects TRBV28 to TRBJ2-1, with D maybe TRBD2 (7 bases). Germline CDR1 is MDHEN and CDR2 is SYDVKM. The CDR3 length is 16 residues. Trimming cost V 5 bases and J 6 bases, with 20 bases left between them. DNA of the CDR3: TGTGCCAGCAGTCCGCGTCTAGAGGGGGGGCGCAATGAGCAGTTCTTC. It encodes CASSPRLEGGRNEQFF.

This clone was found a few times. The V and J genes are TRBV29-1 and TRBJ2-3; D unresolved. The CDR3 is made up of 11 amino acids. The ends were cut back, 4 bases at V and 1 base at J, with 3 bases in the middle. Germline V gene data show CDR1 as SQVTM and CDR2 as ANQGSEA. The CDR3 sequence: CSVVGTDTQYF. The DNA for the CDR3 is TGCAGCGTTGTCGGCACAGATACGCAGTATTTT.

This chain connects TRBV7-2 to TRBJ1-4, with D hard to call. The germline V gene has CDR1 SGHTA and CDR2 FQGNSA. This CDR3 has 15 residues. The V gene lost 4 bases and the J gene lost 3 bases, with 12 bases spanning the gap. The CDR3 DNA sequence: TGTGCCAGCAGCTCCCGGTCCGCGGCTAATGAAAAACTGTTTTTT. Amino acids: CASSSRSAANEKLFF.

In its sample, this clone was seen once. The V and J genes are TRBV2 and TRBJ2-6; unclear D gene. CDR1 and CDR2 (germline): SNHLY, FYNNEI. Trimming removed 8 bases at V and 0 bases at J, with 14 bases between. The CDR3 is 16 amino acids. CDR3 amino acids: CASERDKISGANVLTF. CDR3 coding DNA: TGTGCCAGCGAACGTGACAAAATCTCTGGGGCCAACGTCCTGACTTTC.

The V and J genes are TRBV15 and TRBJ2-1; 9 positions match TRBD1. From germline, CDR1 is LNHNV and CDR2 YYDKDF (reference sequence). CDR3 size: 14 residues. Trimming took 3 bases from V and 8 from J; bases not matched to a gene: 5. The DNA for the CDR3 is TGTGCCACCAGCAGTGACAGGGGGATTTATGAGCAGTTCTTC. It encodes CATSSDRGIYEQFF.

As to this clone: The junction does not match germline at one end; this may be a read error. This sequence joins TRBV5-1 and TRBJ2-7; 8 bases match TRBD2. This CDR3 spans 14 amino acids. The germline V gene encodes CDR1 SGHRS and CDR2 YFSETQ. In DNA form, the CDR3 reads TGCGCCAGCAGCTCCAGGACTAGCTCCTCCGAGCAGTACTTC. The encoded protein is CASSSRTSSSEQYF.

J is TRBJ2-7 and V is TRBV10-3; 9 positions match TRBD2. The junction had 2 bases not matched to a gene; V was cut back by 6 bases and J by 2 bases. Germline loops: CDR1 ENHRY, CDR2 SYGVKD. CDR3 length: 13 residues. The CDR3 loop reads CAIRKREAYEQYF. CDR3 sequence (DNA): TGTGCCATCAGAAAGCGGGAGGCCTACGAGCAGTACTTC.

The J gene is TRBJ1-2, the V gene TRBV7-9; the D is unclear. CDR1 is SEHNR and CDR2 is FQNEAQ in the germline V gene (reference sequence). This CDR3 contains 13 residues. Trimming removed 4 bases from V and 6 bases from J, with 12 bases in between. The DNA for the CDR3 is TGTGCCAGCAGCTCGCCGGGTTCCAATGGCTACACCTTC. It translates to CASSSPGSNGYTF.

The rearrangement joins TRBV5-5 to TRBJ2-3, with D possibly matching TRBD1 (5 bases). Germline V gives CDR1 SGHKS, CDR2 YYEKEE (reference sequence). The ends were cut back, 4 bases at V and 2 bases at J, with 5 bases in the middle. This CDR3 is built from 12 residues. CDR3 sequence reads: CASSGHTDTQYF. Written as DNA, the CDR3 is TGTGCCAGCAGCGGACACACAGATACGCAGTATTTT.

V is TRBV4-1 and J is TRBJ1-3, with D tentatively TRBD1 (5 bases). V was pared by 1 base and J by 4 bases, with 14 bases between. This CDR3 is 16 amino acids long. Germline V CDR1 and CDR2: MGHRA, YSYEKL. The DNA of the CDR3 is TGCGCCAGCAGCCAAGTATCATCAGGGTGGGGAAACACCATATATTTT. Encoded protein: CASSQVSSGWGNTIYF.

This chain joins TRBV7-6 and TRBJ2-7; maybe TRBD1 (6 bases). CDR3 size: 14 residues. Germline-derived CDR1 and CDR2 are SGHVS and FNYEAQ. V gave up 5 bases and J gave up 0 bases, with 11 bases separating them. CDR3 in amino acids: CASSPRGSSYEQYF. CDR3 bases: TGTGCCAGCAGCCCCAGGGGCAGCTCCTACGAGCAGTACTTC.

Regarding this clone: Other nucleotide sequences from this sample produce the same CDR3. V usage is TRBV18 and J usage is TRBJ1-5; 9 nucleotides line up with TRBD1. CDR1 and CDR2 (germline): KGHSH, LQKENI. This CDR3 is 14 amino acids long. With V trimmed by 1 base and J by 7 bases, 2 bases remained unmatched. As DNA, the CDR3 is TGTGCCAGCTCACCACGACAGGGGGGACAGCCCCAGCATTTT. Encoded protein: CASSPRQGGQPQHF. The full variable domain, in which reference TRBV18 and TRBJ1-5 provide the parts outside the CDR3, is NAGVMQNPRHLVRRRGQEARLRCSPMKGHSHVYWYRQLPEEGLKFMVYLQKENIIDESGMPKERFSAEFPKEGPSILRIQQVVRGDSAAYFCASSPRQGGQPQHFGDGTRLSIL.

V and J are TRBV9 and TRBJ2-1; TRBD2 might be the D (7 bases). Between the trimmed V and J ends, which lost 4 bases and 9 bases, there was a span of 20 bases. CDR1 is SGDLS and CDR2 is YYNGEE in the germline V gene. The CDR3 contains 15 residues. This CDR3 is CASSPGTTLQGEQFF. The CDR3 bases are TGTGCCAGCAGCCCCGGGACTACCCTACAGGGTGAGCAGTTCTTC.

A note on this clone: Other DNA sequences in the same sample also yield this CDR3. The rearrangement joins TRBV18 to TRBJ2-3; TRBD2 matches 10 bases. With V trimmed by 0 bases and J by 2 bases, 5 bases remained unmatched. The CDR3 is 17 amino acids. Germline assignment: CDR1 KGHSH and CDR2 LQKENI. This CDR3 reads CASSPPGLAGATDTQYF. CDR3 sequence (DNA): TGTGCCAGCTCACCACCGGGGCTAGCGGGGGCCACAGATACGCAGTATTTT.